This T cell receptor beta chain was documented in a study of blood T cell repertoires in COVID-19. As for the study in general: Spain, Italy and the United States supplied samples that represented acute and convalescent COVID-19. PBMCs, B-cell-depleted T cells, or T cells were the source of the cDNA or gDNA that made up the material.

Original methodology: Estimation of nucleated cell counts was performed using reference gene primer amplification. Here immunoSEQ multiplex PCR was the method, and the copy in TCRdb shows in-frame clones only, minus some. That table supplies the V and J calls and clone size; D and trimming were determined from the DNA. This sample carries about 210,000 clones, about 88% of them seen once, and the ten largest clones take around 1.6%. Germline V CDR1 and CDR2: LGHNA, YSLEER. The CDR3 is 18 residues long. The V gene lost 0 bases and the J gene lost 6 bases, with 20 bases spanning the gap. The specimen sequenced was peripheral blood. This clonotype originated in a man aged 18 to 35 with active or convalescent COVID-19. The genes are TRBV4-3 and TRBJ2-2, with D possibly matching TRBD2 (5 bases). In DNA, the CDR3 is TGCGCCAGCAGCCAAGATAGTTCCGGAGGATCCTGGGCCGGGGAGCTGTTTTTT. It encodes CASSQDSSGGSWAGELFF.